A single sample is the source of the 32 T cell receptor beta chains below, sequenced in a study of regulatory T cells in long-lasting Graves disease (dated by TCRdb to the early 2020s). Receptor libraries were prepared by multiplex PCR. Sequencing relied on an Illumina HiSeq 4000. To build TCR beta libraries, CDR3 regions were amplified by Arm-PCR using iRepertoire HTBI primers. TCRdb itself trimmed the public reads at Q25 with fastp, ran MiXCR and retained productive beta chains. Rows matching on CDR3 protein sequence are summarized as one entry with the most common DNA and genes. This sample lists a few hundred thousand distinct CDR3 sequences; about 14% were detected once. The ten largest clones add up to roughly 10% of the sample. In light of the paper, this sample's time point label describes: newly diagnosed GD, antithyroid drugs for less than 3 months. For both TCR sequencing and RNA sequencing, RNA was extracted from PBMCs in TRIzol.

The data also belong to a second study, concerning T cells in Graves' hyperthyroidism and ophthalmopathy.

Sequences were derived from peripheral blood mononuclear cells (PBMCs), sampled at new diagnosis, from a patient treated with antithyroid drugs. Receptors originate from a young man with Graves disease. Donor details come from another sample of the same person, matched by shared clones.

This clonotype was counted ten times or more. CDR3 amino acids: CASSSWTVSSSYNEQFF. CDR3 in DNA: TGCGCCAGCAGCTCATGGACAGTCTCTAGCTCCTACAATGAGCAGTTCTTC. This rearrangement joins TRBV5-1 to TRBJ2-1; D is possibly TRBD1 (6 bases). Germline CDR1 reads SGHRS; CDR2 reads YFSETQ. The V gene lost 3 bases and the J gene lost 0 bases, with 16 bases spanning the gap. This CDR3 region has 17 residues. The whole variable domain, remainder taken from reference TRBV5-1 and TRBJ2-1, is KAGVTQTPRYLIKTRGQQVTLSCSPISGHRSVSWYQQTPGQGLQFLFEYFSETQRNKGNFPGRFSGRQFSNSRSEMNVSTLELGDSALYLCASSSWTVSSSYNEQFFGPGTRLTVL.

This clonotype was found many times. The chain has TRBV18 and TRBJ1-5; a possible D gene is TRBD1 (6 bases). Germline-derived CDR1 and CDR2 are KGHSH and LQKENI. The germline V and J ends were trimmed by 6 bases and 6 bases, with 15 bases remaining between them. CDR3 length: 14 residues. This CDR3 is CASSYGQNSQPQHF. As DNA, the CDR3 is TGTGCCAGCTCCTATGGACAGAATTCTCAGCCCCAGCATTTT.

This clonotype has ten or more counts. The rearrangement uses TRBV28 and TRBJ2-5, with 8 bases identical to TRBD1. Germline trimming cut 4 bases from V and 5 bases from J; bases unmatched to any gene: 6. This CDR3 region has 14 residues. Per germline, CDR1 MDHEN and CDR2 SYDVKM. The CDR3 region is CASSSTQGGETQYF. CDR3 sequence (DNA): TGTGCCAGCAGTTCTACACAGGGGGGCGAGACCCAGTACTTC.

This clonotype has just a few counts. The chain recombines TRBV9 with TRBJ2-1, with 10 bases aligning to TRBD1. Germline values: CDR1 SGDLS, CDR2 YYNGEE. The V gene end was trimmed by 3 bases and the J gene end by 8 bases; junction bases not matched to a gene: 11. The CDR3 runs to 16 residues. This CDR3 reads CASSGMGTGVYDEQFF. In nucleotides, the CDR3 is TGTGCCAGCAGCGGAATGGGGACAGGGGTGTATGATGAGCAGTTCTTC.

This clonotype was counted a few times. This sequence joins TRBV30 and TRBJ1-1; D unresolved. The CDR3 spans 15 residues. The germline V and J ends were trimmed by 2 bases and 5 bases, with 18 bases remaining between them. From germline, CDR1 is GTSNPN and CDR2 SVGIG (reference sequence). CDR3 sequence (DNA): TGTGCCTGGAGTAATTTCGGGGATGGAAGAACTGAAGCTTTCTTT. Its translation is CAWSNFGDGRTEAFF.

This clonotype has more than one count but fewer than ten. The rearrangement joins TRBV9 to TRBJ2-7; 12 bases map to TRBD2. CDR3 length: 16 amino acids. CDR1 and CDR2 from the germline V gene are SGDLS and YYNGEE. With V trimmed by 0 bases and J by 6 bases, 7 bases remained unmatched. This CDR3 is CASSVGLAGGLGEQYF. DNA for the CDR3: TGTGCCAGCAGCGTAGGGCTAGCGGGAGGGCTGGGCGAGCAGTACTTC.

The sample holds a few counts of this clonotype. No conserved phenylalanine or tryptophan ends this CDR3, so it is likely a read error. The CDR3 is CASSSDSLPQAGGQYL. CDR3 DNA: TGTGCCAGCAGTTCCGACTCATTACCCCAGGCCGGTGGGCAGTACCTC. This chain uses TRBV27 with TRBJ2-7, with D hard to call. V was clipped by 4 bases and J by 9 bases, with 25 bases between them. CDR1 MNHEY and CDR2 SMNVEV come from the germline V gene (reference sequence). CDR3 size: 16 residues.

This clonotype was counted many times. CDR3 region: CASRDRKNLLGGYTF. The DNA for the CDR3 is TGTGCCAGCAGGGACAGGAAGAACCTTTTAGGAGGCTACACCTTC. This rearrangement joins TRBV2 to TRBJ1-2, with TRBD1 matching 7 bases. The J segment lost 8 bases and the V segment lost 6 bases, leaving 15 bases of the junction unmatched. The germline gives CDR1 SNHLY, CDR2 FYNNEI. The CDR3 runs 15 residues.

This clonotype was recorded many times. The chain carries TRBV30 and TRBJ1-1; no clear D gene. CDR3 size: 11 residues. The V gene lost 4 bases and the J gene lost 4 bases, with 7 bases spanning the gap. Per the germline V gene, CDR1 is GTSNPN and CDR2 is SVGIG (reference sequence). CDR3 in DNA: TGTGCCTGGATTGGCATCACTGAAGCTTTCTTT. This sequence encodes CAWIGITEAFF. The whole variable domain, filled in from reference TRBV30 and TRBJ1-1, reads SQTIHQWPATLVQPVGSPLSLECTVEGTSNPNLYWYRQAAGRGLQLLFYSVGIGQISSEVPQNLSASRPQDRQFILSSKKLLLSDSGFYLCAWIGITEAFFGQGTRLTVV.

There are many counts of this clonotype. This sequence joins TRBV11-2 and TRBJ2-2, with 7 bases identical to TRBD1. The CDR3 is 15 amino acids. Germline loops: CDR1 SGHAT, CDR2 FQNNGV. The V and J ends lost 5 bases and 7 bases, in that order; junction bases with no gene match: 10. The CDR3 loop is CASSASATGVGELFF. The CDR3 DNA reads as TGTGCCAGCAGCGCTTCAGCTACAGGGGTCGGGGAGCTGTTTTTT.

Only one count was recorded for this clonotype. A much larger clone sits a single nucleotide away, making a read error possible. The rearrangement links TRBV12-3 or TRBV12-4 to TRBJ2-2, with a tentative D call TRBD2 (6 bases). The CDR3 has 17 residues. CDR3 region: CASGLRDSLRNTGELFF. CDR3 nucleotide sequence: TGTGCCAGCGGTTTGCGGGACTCCCTAAGGAACACCGGGGAGCTGTTTTTT.

There are a few counts of this clonotype. This chain's CDR3 is CATSDPSKGWYEQYF. The CDR3 DNA reads as TGTGCCACCAGTGATCCCTCAAAGGGCTGGTACGAGCAGTACTTC. The genes are TRBV24-1 and TRBJ2-7, with D unclear. This CDR3 region has 15 residues. Germline CDR1 is KGHDR and CDR2 is SFDVKD. V lost 3 bases and J 4 bases, leaving 15 bases between the germline ends.

In this sample, this clonotype turned up a few times. This may be a read error: a much more frequent sequence differs by one nucleotide. CDR3 nucleotide sequence: TGTGCCAGCAGCTTCGCAACTAATGAAAAACTGTTTTTT. Translation: CASSFATNEKLFF. V gene TRBV5-4 combines with J gene TRBJ1-4; D is unclear. CDR1 and CDR2 from the germline V gene are SGHNT and YYREEE (reference sequence). The CDR3 loop spans 13 amino acids. V lost 2 bases to trimming and J lost 0 bases, with 2 bases between them. Combining the CDR3 with reference TRBV5-4 and TRBJ1-4 gives the whole variable domain ETGVTQSPTHLIKTRGQQVTLRCSSQSGHNTVSWYQQALGQGPQFIFQYYREEENGRGNFPPRFSGLQFPNYSSELNVNALELDDSALYLCASSFATNEKLFFGSGTQLSVL.

The J gene is TRBJ2-3, the V gene TRBV20-1; 11 bases are a match to TRBD2. The CDR3 totals 15 residues. The V segment lost 6 bases and the J segment 2 bases; nucleotides outside the gene matches: 7. In germline, CDR1 is DFQATT, CDR2 SNEGSKA (reference sequence). This chain's CDR3 is CSATPGLAVTDTQYF. In DNA form, the CDR3 reads TGCAGTGCGACTCCGGGACTAGCGGTCACAGATACGCAGTATTTT.

This clonotype appeared many times. This chain connects TRBV13 to TRBJ2-5, with 7 bases lining up with TRBD1. CDR3 length: 15 amino acids. The ends lost 0 bases at V and 5 bases at J; junction bases unmatched: 6. Germline-derived CDR1 and CDR2 are PRHDT and FYEKMQ (reference sequence). DNA for the CDR3: TGTGCCAGCAGCTTAGGCCCAGACAGGGCGGAGACCCAGTACTTC. As protein: CASSLGPDRAETQYF.

Concerning this clonotype itself: A much larger clone differs from this one at a single base, so this may be a read error. This chain joins TRBV2 and TRBJ1-2; a possible D gene is TRBD1 (5 bases). V gave up 8 bases and J gave up 8 bases, with 21 bases separating them. Germline CDR1 is SNHLY and CDR2 is FYNNEI. There are 14 residues in the CDR3. The CDR3 coding sequence is TGTGCCAGCGGTGTCACCCTGAGTCGGGGGGGCTACACCTTC. This gives the protein CASGVTLSRGGYTF.

This clonotype was seen repeatedly, ten times or more. This chain links TRBV24-1 with TRBJ1-5, with D maybe TRBD1 (6 bases). V was cut by 2 bases and J by 1 base, with 8 bases left in between. Germline assignment: CDR1 KGHDR and CDR2 SFDVKD. The CDR3 sequence is 15 residues long. The DNA of the CDR3 is TGTGCCACCAGTGATTCTACAGGGAGCAATCAGCCCCAGCATTTT. As protein: CATSDSTGSNQPQHF.

Ten or more counts support this clonotype. This sequence joins TRBV10-1 and TRBJ2-1, with TRBD2 as a possible D gene (6 bases). CDR3 length: 15 residues. CDR1 and CDR2 from the germline V gene are WNHNN and SYGVQD (reference sequence). Trimming shortened V by 3 bases and J by 4 bases, and 13 bases separated the two germline ends. CDR3 bases: TGCGCCAGCAGTGAAGCGACGGGAGCGTACAATGAGCAGTTCTTC. Protein sequence: CASSEATGAYNEQFF.

The table lists this clonotype with many counts. In DNA form, the CDR3 reads TGTGCCAGCAGCTCTCCGGGACTAGACTACGAGCAGTACTTC. Translated, it gives CASSSPGLDYEQYF. The chain uses TRBV7-9 and TRBJ2-7; 8 nucleotides agree with TRBD2. Germline CDR1 is SEHNR and CDR2 is FQNEAQ (reference sequence). The CDR3 loop spans 14 amino acids. Trimming removed 4 bases from V and 3 bases from J; junction bases left unmatched: 5.

V is TRBV3-1 and J is TRBJ2-5, with TRBD2 matching over 7 bases. Germline V gene sequence: CDR1 LGHDT, CDR2 YNNKEL (reference sequence). The CDR3 sequence is 15 residues long. V shed 1 base and J 3 bases; nucleotides not matched to a gene: 5. The CDR3 here is CASSQGSGAKETQYF. The CDR3 DNA follows: TGTGCCAGCAGCCAAGGAAGCGGGGCTAAAGAGACCCAGTACTTC.

This clonotype was observed at least ten times. This rearrangement joins TRBV5-1 to TRBJ1-1; TRBD1 matches at 8 bases. Germline V gene lookup returns CDR1 SGHRS and CDR2 YFSETQ. Trimming took 3 bases from V and 1 from J; bases not matched to a gene: 8. This CDR3 is 16 amino acids long. In nucleotides, the CDR3 is TGCGCCAGCAGCTGGACCACCGGGACAGGGAACACTGAAGCTTTCTTT. Translated, it gives CASSWTTGTGNTEAFF. Using reference TRBV5-1 and TRBJ1-1 for the parts outside the CDR3, the full variable domain is KAGVTQTPRYLIKTRGQQVTLSCSPISGHRSVSWYQQTPGQGLQFLFEYFSETQRNKGNFPGRFSGRQFSNSRSEMNVSTLELGDSALYLCASSWTTGTGNTEAFFGQGTRLTVV.

This clonotype was counted only a few times. This chain uses TRBV19 with TRBJ2-7, with D possibly TRBD2 on 6 matching bases. V lost 3 bases and J lost 5, with 11 bases in between. There are 13 residues in the CDR3. Per the germline V gene, CDR1 is LNHDA and CDR2 is SQIVND (reference sequence). The CDR3 sequence: CASSIEGLNEQYF. The CDR3 DNA follows: TGTGCCAGTAGTATCGAGGGACTCAACGAGCAGTACTTC.

On this clonotype itself: A much larger clone is a single base away; this may be a read error. The V and J genes are TRBV10-1 and TRBJ2-3, with D uncertain. Germline V gives CDR1 WNHNN, CDR2 SYGVQD (reference sequence). Trimming left V 0 bases short and J 2 bases short, with 6 bases between. This CDR3 spans 14 amino acids. The CDR3 coding sequence is TGCGCCAGCAGTGAGTCCGGCAACACAGATACGCAGTATTTT. Translated, it gives CASSESGNTDTQYF.

This sequence joins TRBV6-1 and TRBJ2-7; TRBD1 aligns across 9 bases. The CDR3 runs 12 residues. The germline CDR1 and CDR2 sequences are MNHNS and SASEGT. Trimming removed 8 bases from V and 5 bases from J; junction bases left unmatched: 4. In DNA, the CDR3 is TGTGCCAGCCAGGACAGGGGCCACGAGCAGTACTTC. It yields the protein CASQDRGHEQYF.

This clonotype has ten or more counts. The rearrangement uses TRBV18 and TRBJ1-1; weak D call: TRBD1 (5 bases). The length of the CDR3 is 15 residues. CDR1 and CDR2 from the germline V gene are KGHSH and LQKENI. The V gene lost 8 bases and the J gene lost 0 bases, with 16 bases spanning the gap. DNA for the CDR3: TGTGCCAGCCGATTCGGACAACACATGAACACTGAAGCTTTCTTT. Its translation: CASRFGQHMNTEAFF. The whole variable domain, filled in from reference TRBV18 and TRBJ1-1, reads NAGVMQNPRHLVRRRGQEARLRCSPMKGHSHVYWYRQLPEEGLKFMVYLQKENIIDESGMPKERFSAEFPKEGPSILRIQQVVRGDSAAYFCASRFGQHMNTEAFFGQGTRLTVV.

This clonotype was recorded many times. The chain is built from TRBV19 and TRBJ2-7, with TRBD1 as a possible D gene (5 bases). The length of the CDR3 is 17 residues. The germline gives CDR1 LNHDA, CDR2 SQIVND (reference sequence). Trimming removed 8 bases from V and 0 bases from J, with 23 bases in between. CDR3 in DNA: TGTGCCAGTCGCGCAGGGTTCACAGCCCCCCTCTCCTACGAGCAGTACTTC. Amino acid sequence: CASRAGFTAPLSYEQYF.

Comments on this clonotype: One junction end does not reproduce the germline sequence, and a read error may be involved. V usage is TRBV29-1 and J usage is TRBJ2-7; 11 bases map to TRBD2. There are 14 residues in the CDR3. CDR1 is SQVTM and CDR2 is ANQGSEA in the germline V gene. DNA of the CDR3: TGCAGCGCTGAACTAGCGGGAGCGTTGGGCGAGCAGTACTTC. Its translation: CSAELAGALGEQYF.

This clonotype has a count of ten or more. The rearrangement links TRBV29-1 to TRBJ1-1; D uncertain. In germline, CDR1 is SQVTM, CDR2 ANQGSEA. The CDR3 spans 16 residues. The V end was cut by 0 bases, the J end by 8 bases, with 22 bases between. CDR3 protein: CSVEEGLGIFSLEAFF. The CDR3 DNA sequence: TGCAGCGTTGAAGAAGGCCTGGGAATATTCAGTCTCGAAGCTTTCTTT. The whole variable domain, remainder taken from reference TRBV29-1 and TRBJ1-1, is SAVISQKPSRDICQRGTSLTIQCQVDSQVTMMFWYRQQPGQSLTLIATANQGSEATYESGFVIDKFPISRPNLTFSTLTVSNMSPEDSSIYLCSVEEGLGIFSLEAFFGQGTRLTVV.

As to this clonotype: Possible read error: a much larger clone is one base away. V is TRBV6-1 and J is TRBJ1-5; 9 nucleotides align to TRBD1. This CDR3 has 18 amino acids. Trimming removed 8 bases from V and 0 bases from J; junction bases left unmatched: 14. Germline V gene sequence: CDR1 MNHNS, CDR2 SASEGT. The CDR3 nucleotides read TGTGCCAGCGGTGGACAGGGGATTCGAATTAATAGCAATCAGCCCCAGCATTTT. Protein product: CASGGQGIRINSNQPQHF.

This clonotype was seen many times. The DNA of the CDR3 is TGCGCCAGCAGGTGGACTAGCGGTTACACCGGGGAGCTGTTTTTT. Residues: CASRWTSGYTGELFF. This chain uses TRBV5-1 with TRBJ2-2, with TRBD2 matching 10 bases. CDR3 size: 15 residues. Trimming took 5 bases from V and 3 from J; bases not matched to a gene: 4. CDR1 and CDR2 (germline): SGHRS, YFSETQ. The whole variable domain, remainder taken from reference TRBV5-1 and TRBJ2-2, is KAGVTQTPRYLIKTRGQQVTLSCSPISGHRSVSWYQQTPGQGLQFLFEYFSETQRNKGNFPGRFSGRQFSNSRSEMNVSTLELGDSALYLCASRWTSGYTGELFFGEGSRLTVL.

This clonotype was picked up many times. The V call is TRBV10-3, the J call TRBJ1-4, with D perhaps TRBD1 (5 bases). In germline, CDR1 is ENHRY, CDR2 SYGVKD. V lost 10 bases and J lost 4, with 16 bases in between. The CDR3 spans 14 residues. CDR3 in amino acids: CASRGGTSNEKLFF. The CDR3 DNA reads as TGTGCCAGCCGAGGAGGGACCAGTAATGAAAAACTGTTTTTT.

The chain employs TRBV20-1 and TRBJ1-1; D unclear. Germline V gene lookup returns CDR1 DFQATT and CDR2 SNEGSKA (reference sequence). This CDR3 is built from 14 residues. In nucleotides, the CDR3 is TGCAGCGCCCTCCCTGGGAGCCTGAACACTGAAGCTTTCTTT. Translation: CSALPGSLNTEAFF.